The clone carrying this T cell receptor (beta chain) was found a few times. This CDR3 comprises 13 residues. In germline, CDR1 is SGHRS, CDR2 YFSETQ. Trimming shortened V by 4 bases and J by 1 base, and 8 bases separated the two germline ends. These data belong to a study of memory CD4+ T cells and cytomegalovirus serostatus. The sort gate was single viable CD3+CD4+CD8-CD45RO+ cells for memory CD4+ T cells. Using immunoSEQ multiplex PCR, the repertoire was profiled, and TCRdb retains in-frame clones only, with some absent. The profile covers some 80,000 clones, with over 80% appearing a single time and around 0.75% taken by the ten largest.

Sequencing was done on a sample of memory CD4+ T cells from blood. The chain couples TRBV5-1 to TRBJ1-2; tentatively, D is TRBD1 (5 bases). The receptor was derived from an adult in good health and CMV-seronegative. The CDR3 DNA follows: TGCGCCAGCAGCGAAGGGGTTAACTATGGCTACACCTTC. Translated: CASSEGVNYGYTF.